The next 18 T cell receptor beta chains were all read from a single sample in a study of vaccination effects on CD4 cells after COVID-19 (dated by TCRdb to between 2021 and 2024). Their cognate antigens are unknown. The library was built by means of the immunoSEQ multiplex PCR assay. TCRdb provides this immuneACCESS table in a form limited to in-frame rearrangements. Some clones are lacking; in checked studies, under half of them reflect an unresolved V gene, and why the rest are absent is not known. Counted in this sample were around 15,000 clones; under 80% of them appeared once. Approximately 25% of the sample is taken by the ten largest. To identify antigen-specific CD4+ T cell clonotypes by their expansion, the ViraFEST assay first stimulated PBMC with viral peptide pools and then applied TCR sequencing. After around 11 days of culture, CD4+ T cells were isolated with the EasySep CD4+ T cell isolation kit. Participants received two doses of either the BNT162b2 or the mRNA-1273 mRNA SARS-CoV-2 vaccine.

Material: CD4+ T cells from PBMCs cultured with HCoV-NL63 spike peptides, obtained after COVID-19 vaccination. Reading the label with the study, this specimen's cell subset or site is: HCoV-NL63 spike overlapping peptide pool stimulation. Every receptor here comes from a human donor who received a COVID-19 vaccine.

This chain connects TRBV29-1 to TRBJ2-2; D is unresolved. CDR3 length: 11 amino acids. Germline CDR1 is SQVTM and CDR2 is ANQGSEA. The V end was cut by 5 bases, the J end by 3 bases, with 4 bases between. The CDR3 DNA sequence: TGCAGCGTTCTTTACACCGGGGAGCTGTTTTTT. Its translation: CSVLYTGELFF.

V and J are TRBV7-8 and TRBJ1-1; 10 bases map to TRBD1. With 0 bases clipped from V and 5 bases from J, the junction kept 3 bases outside the gene matches. The CDR3 is 15 amino acids. Germline V gene data show CDR1 as SGHVS and CDR2 as FQNEAQ. The CDR3 here is CASSLADRGLTEAFF. The CDR3 nucleotides read TGTGCCAGCAGCTTAGCTGACAGGGGGCTTACTGAAGCTTTCTTT.

This clone was counted once. The genes are TRBV11-2 and TRBJ2-7; maybe TRBD2 (5 bases). Germline lookup yields CDR1 SGHAT and CDR2 FQNNGV. CDR3 size: 14 residues. The ends were cut back, 8 bases at V and 7 bases at J, with 21 bases in the middle. CDR3 region: CASGAPRLGDEQYF. CDR3 nucleotide sequence: TGTGCCAGCGGAGCCCCCCGCCTCGGGGATGAGCAGTACTTC.

The chain has TRBV7-9 and TRBJ2-7, with 9 bases lining up with TRBD1. V dropped 1 base and J dropped 3; count of bases not matched to a gene: 1. The CDR3 has 14 amino acids. CDR1 and CDR2 from the germline V gene are SEHNR and FQNEAQ (reference sequence). CDR3 residues: CASSLGGQGYEQYF. The CDR3 DNA sequence: TGTGCCAGCAGCTTAGGGGGACAGGGCTACGAGCAGTACTTC.

This chain connects TRBV7-8 to TRBJ2-7; D perhaps matches TRBD2 (5 bases). CDR1 SGHVS and CDR2 FQNEAQ come from the germline V gene. The CDR3 has 16 residues. V dropped 7 bases and J dropped 3 bases, with 22 bases sitting between them. The CDR3 spells CASTSPERTGNYEQYF. DNA for the CDR3: TGTGCCAGCACCTCTCCGGAACGGACGGGAAACTACGAGCAGTACTTC.

V gene TRBV12-5 combines with J gene TRBJ2-3, with 13 bases lining up with TRBD2. Per the germline V gene, CDR1 is LGHNT and CDR2 is FRNRAP. With V trimmed by 6 bases and J by 3 bases, 9 bases remained unmatched. This CDR3 spans 17 amino acids. CDR3 sequence reads: CASGPGLAGVGTDTQYF. Here the CDR3 DNA reads TGTGCTAGTGGCCCCGGACTAGCGGGAGTTGGGACAGATACGCAGTATTTT.

This chain joins TRBV3-1 (or the pseudogene TRBV3-2) and TRBJ2-1; D is unresolved. Trimming took 1 base from V and 4 from J, leaving 5 bases between them. The CDR3 runs 13 residues. Germline V gene lookup returns CDR1 LGHDT and CDR2 YNNKEL (reference sequence). Here the CDR3 reads CASSQAQYNEQFF. Here the CDR3 DNA reads TGTGCCAGCAGCCAAGCCCAGTACAATGAGCAGTTCTTC.

This chain connects TRBV4-3 to TRBJ1-2; the D is unclear. V was clipped by 0 bases and J by 1 base, with 6 bases between them. This CDR3 spans 14 amino acids. Germline V gene sequence: CDR1 LGHNA, CDR2 YSLEER. Here the CDR3 DNA reads TGCGCCAGCAGCCAAGAGGGTCATAACTATGGCTACACCTTC. It codes for CASSQEGHNYGYTF.

The chain recombines TRBV6-5 with TRBJ1-5, with TRBD1 matching over 9 bases. From germline, CDR1 is MNHEY and CDR2 SVGAGI. V dropped 0 bases and J dropped 6; count of bases not matched to a gene: 6. This CDR3 comprises 16 residues. Here the CDR3 DNA reads TGTGCCAGCAGTTACTCGAGTACAGGGGGCAGTCAGCCCCAGCATTTT. It is translated as CASSYSSTGGSQPQHF.

The V call is TRBV30, the J call TRBJ2-1, with TRBD1 matching 8 bases. The V and J ends lost 1 base and 8 bases, in that order; junction bases with no gene match: 16. This CDR3 comprises 17 residues. Germline-derived CDR1 and CDR2 are GTSNPN and SVGIG (reference sequence). CDR3 sequence (DNA): TGTGCCTGGAGTGGAAGGACAGGGCCACAATGGAGCGATGAGCAGTTCTTC. It encodes CAWSGRTGPQWSDEQFF.

J is TRBJ2-7 and V is TRBV2, with 10 bases lining up with TRBD1. CDR1 and CDR2 (germline): SNHLY, FYNNEI. This CDR3 has 14 amino acids. V trimming: 8 bases; J trimming: 2 bases; junction bases outside the gene matches: 6. The CDR3 reads CASLRDRGTYEQYF. In DNA, the CDR3 is TGTGCCAGCCTTAGGGACAGGGGCACCTACGAGCAGTACTTC. Combining the CDR3 with reference TRBV2 and TRBJ2-7 gives the whole variable domain EPEVTQTPSHQVTQMGQEVILRCVPISNHLYFYWYRQILGQKVEFLVSFYNNEISEKSEIFDDQFSVERPDGSNFTLKIRSTKLEDSAMYFCASLRDRGTYEQYFGPGTRLTVT.

There are a few counts of this clone. This chain joins TRBV5-4 and TRBJ1-6, with D possibly being TRBD1 (5 bases). CDR3 length: 15 amino acids. Germline lookup yields CDR1 SGHNT and CDR2 YYREEE (reference sequence). Trimming left V 0 bases short and J 5 bases short, with 9 bases between. Here the CDR3 reads CASSLGGIHNSPLHF. Here the CDR3 DNA reads TGTGCCAGCAGCTTGGGGGGGATCCATAATTCACCCCTCCACTTT.

The genes are TRBV6-5 and TRBJ1-2, with D perhaps matching TRBD1 (6 bases). The CDR3 extends over 13 amino acids. Germline CDR1 is MNHEY and CDR2 is SVGAGI. V was cut by 4 bases and J by 4 bases, with 10 bases left in between. This chain's CDR3 is CASSLDSSYGYTF. CDR3 in DNA: TGTGCCAGCAGTTTGGACAGCTCCTATGGCTACACCTTC.

Turning to this clone: The junction differs from germline at one of its ends, possibly a read error. The V call is TRBV7-7, the J call TRBJ2-5, with TRBD2 matching over 10 bases. Germline CDR1 is SSHAT and CDR2 is FNYEAQ (reference sequence). This CDR3 region has 16 residues. Written as DNA, the CDR3 is TGTGCTAGCAGCCCTGCTAGCGGGGGCTTCCAAGAGACCCAGTACTTC. It yields the protein CASSPASGGFQETQYF.

This clone showed up just a few times. The chain carries TRBV7-2 and TRBJ1-6; D is uncertain. Germline V CDR1 and CDR2: SGHTA, FQGNSA. Trimming removed 2 bases at V and 7 bases at J, with 0 bases between. The length of the CDR3 is 11 residues. The CDR3 DNA follows: TGTGCCAGCAGCTTAAATTCACCCCTCCACTTT. This codes for CASSLNSPLHF.

The sample holds a few counts of this clone. The V and J genes are TRBV7-2 and TRBJ2-7; 10 positions match TRBD1. CDR3 length: 15 amino acids. The germline V gene encodes CDR1 SGHTA and CDR2 FQGNSA. Trimming at V came to 5 bases and at J to 5 bases, leaving 9 bases not matched to a gene. The CDR3 DNA follows: TGTGCCAGCAGCCAACCGGGACAGGGGAGGCACGAGCAGTACTTC. As protein: CASSQPGQGRHEQYF.

This clone has more than one count but fewer than ten. This chain links TRBV3-1 (or the pseudogene TRBV3-2) with TRBJ1-2; TRBD1 matches 9 bases. The V gene's germline CDR1 is LGHDT and CDR2 YNNKEL (reference sequence). There are 14 residues in the CDR3. The J segment lost 5 bases and the V segment lost 4 bases, leaving 5 bases of the junction unmatched. In nucleotides, the CDR3 is TGTGCCAGCAGCCCGTCGACAGGGGGGTATGGCTACACCTTC. Its translation: CASSPSTGGYGYTF.

V gene TRBV6-4 combines with J gene TRBJ2-3; D not resolved. The CDR3 extends over 15 amino acids. Trimming left V 2 bases short and J 1 base short, with 10 bases between. Per the germline V gene, CDR1 is MRHNA and CDR2 is SNTAGT. CDR3 DNA sequence: TGTGCCAGCAGTGACGGCTTGCGAGGCACAGATACGCAGTATTTT. Protein sequence: CASSDGLRGTDTQYF.